Listed below are T cell receptor beta chains from one sample, sequenced in a study of OX40 agonist ivuxolimab in advanced cancers. Produced via immunoSEQ multiplex PCR; TCRdb's table is partial and in-frame only. The data show 25,000 to 35,000 clones, with 85% to 95% seen just once and less than 30% held by the top ten. The material was CD4+ or CD8+ T cells sorted from blood, obtained in a trial of the OX40 agonist ivuxolimab. The source is an adult with an advanced solid tumor such as melanoma, head and neck, liver or kidney cancer. Both conserved end residues are part of each CDR3. Fields, in order: J gene, D gene, V gene, CDR3 DNA, CDR3 protein. A D gene is named only where the DNA matches it firmly.

TRBJ2-3 - TRBV2 TGTGCCAGCAGAACCCAAGGTCTGGGCACAGATACGCAGTATTTT CASRTQGLGTDTQYF
TRBJ2-1 - TRBV7-9 TGTGCCAGCAGCGGAAGACACAATGAGCAGTTCTTC CASSGRHNEQFF
TRBJ1-5 - TRBV10-2 TGCGCCAGCAGTGCTGGCAGGTGGGATAGCAATCAGCCCCAGCATTTT CASSAGRWDSNQPQHF
TRBJ1-5 - TRBV7-9 TGTGCCAGCAGCGAAACAGGGCTCAATCAGCCCCAGCATTTT CASSETGLNQPQHF
TRBJ2-7 - TRBV4-3 TGCGCCAGCAGCCTTTGGGCGACGGGAGCCCTCTCCTACGAGCAGTACTTC CASSLWATGALSYEQYF
TRBJ2-1 - TRBV30 TGTGCCTGGAGTGTGGGTCTGGGGAACAATGAGCAGTTCTTC CAWSVGLGNNEQFF
TRBJ2-2 - TRBV1 TGCACCAGCAGCCAAGGAGAGGGCGACAGGGGGCTTAGGGACACCGGGGAGCTGTTTTTT CTSSQGEGDRGLRDTGELFF
TRBJ2-3 TRBD2 TRBV14 TGTGCCAGCAGCCAAGAGGTGGTACTAGCGGGCACAGATACGCAGTATTTT CASSQEVVLAGTDTQYF
TRBJ2-1 - TRBV28 TGTGCCAGCAGTTTATCCGGGAGTTGGAGTGAGCAGTTCTTC CASSLSGSWSEQFF
TRBJ1-3 - TRBV9 TGTGCCAGCAGCGCAGGACGGATCTCTGGAAACACCATATATTTT CASSAGRISGNTIYF